What follows is one T cell receptor beta chain and its context. Its specificity is not known. V was trimmed by 3 bases and J by 4 bases, leaving 13 bases between them. The CDR3 length is 15 residues. Germline V CDR1 and CDR2: MNHNS, SASEGT. In the PCR, 60 Vbeta and 13 Jbeta primers were used. Per the authors' pipeline: Roughly 11 million of the approximately 80 million unique TCR beta chains counted in a later analysis were shared. Only in-frame clones appear in the TCRdb table, and some are missing; sequencing was by immunoSEQ multiplex PCR. D and trimming come from the DNA, and the V and J calls and clone size come from that table. The sample carries 50,000 to 70,000 clones, 60% to 80% recorded once. This sample was included in a study of cytomegalovirus exposure and HLA in healthy donors. Study-level points and caveats: Prediction of most subjects' HLA-A and HLA-B alleles by TCR beta sequences was reportedly accurate. Near-uniform donor sequencing depth was presumed by presence/absence analyses.

The source is a man aged 25-40 years in good health and CMV-seronegative. The specimen was PBMCs. The rearrangement uses TRBV6-1 and TRBJ1-5; D ambiguous. CDR3 nucleotide sequence: TGTGCCAGCAGTGATTCCGGCAGGCATAATCAGCCCCAGCATTTT. Residues: CASSDSGRHNQPQHF.